The 14 T cell receptor beta chains below come from one sample, sequenced in a study of T cell repertoires in cytomegalovirus infection. TCRdb itself ran the reads through MiXCR, one entry per CDR3 protein. Among about 130,000 distinct CDR3 sequences listed, more than 20% were seen once. Their antigen targets remain unknown. Sequencing input: PBMCs, sequenced either directly or after in vitro stimulation (not recorded which). All receptors come from a human donor in good health (CMV status not recorded). Some clones in this sample may be carry-over from other donors' samples.

The chain uses TRBV11-2 and TRBJ2-5, with D possibly being TRBD2 (5 bases). CDR3 length: 13 amino acids. CDR1 SGHAT and CDR2 FQNNGV come from the germline V gene. Trimming took off 5 bases at V and 4 bases at J, with 11 bases between the two ends. The CDR3, as DNA: TGTGCCAGCAGCCCCAGCGAGGGAGAGACCCAGTACTTC. It specifies CASSPSEGETQYF.

The chain employs TRBV7-9 and TRBJ2-5; TRBD1 matches at 7 bases. The germline V gene encodes CDR1 SEHNR and CDR2 FQNEAQ (reference sequence). Losses at the gene ends were 5 bases for V and 3 bases for J; bases not matched to a gene: 9. The CDR3 contains 15 residues. CDR3 coding DNA: TGTGCCAGCAGCCACGGGGACAGCCAAAAAGAGACCCAGTACTTC. Its protein is CASSHGDSQKETQYF.

This clonotype was seen many times. V and J are TRBV27 and TRBJ2-4; TRBD1 matches 8 bases. After removal of 5 bases from V and 8 bases from J, the junction contained 11 bases not matched to a gene. Per the germline V gene, CDR1 is MNHEY and CDR2 is SMNVEV (reference sequence). This CDR3 spans 15 amino acids. The CDR3 loop is CASSVQGGHADIQYF. The CDR3 coding sequence is TGTGCCAGCAGTGTACAGGGGGGTCATGCGGACATTCAGTACTTC.

There are a few counts of this clonotype. This chain joins TRBV5-1 and TRBJ2-3; 9 bases are a match to TRBD1. After removal of 2 bases from V and 7 bases from J, the junction contained 11 bases not matched to a gene. The CDR3 length is 16 residues. The germline V gene encodes CDR1 SGHRS and CDR2 YFSETQ. The CDR3 nucleotides are TGCGCCAGCAGCTTCAGGACAGGGGCGCCGCGCAATACGCAGTATTTT. Translating it yields CASSFRTGAPRNTQYF.

This clonotype was seen ten or more times. CDR3 nucleotides: TGTGCCGAAGCGACTAGCGGGAGGAGCCTTGAGCAGTTCTTC. Amino acids: CAEATSGRSLEQFF. The gene calls are TRBV7-2 and TRBJ2-1, with 13 bases fitting TRBD2. Germline CDR1 and CDR2: SGHTA and FQGNSA. The trim removed 11 bases at V and 9 bases at J, leaving 10 bases unmatched. The CDR3 loop spans 14 amino acids.

The chain uses TRBV7-9 and TRBJ2-5; D gene uncertain. This CDR3 spans 13 amino acids. V gave up 5 bases and J gave up 1 base, with 8 bases separating them. Per the germline V gene, CDR1 is SEHNR and CDR2 is FQNEAQ (reference sequence). The DNA for the CDR3 is TGTGCCAGCAGCCCTACCATCCAAGAGACCCAGTACTTC. Translating it yields CASSPTIQETQYF. Full variable domain (remainder filled in from reference TRBV7-9 and TRBJ2-5): DTGVSQNPRHKITKRGQNVTFRCDPISEHNRLYWYRQTLGQGPEFLTYFQNEAQLEKSRLLSDRFSAERPKGSFSTLEIQRTEQGDSAMYLCASSPTIQETQYFGPGTRLLVL.

There are a few counts of this clonotype. V usage is TRBV12-3 or TRBV12-4 and J usage is TRBJ1-4; D not certain. The ends were cut back, 1 base at V and 8 bases at J, with 2 bases in the middle. The CDR3 is made up of 11 amino acids. The CDR3 reads CASSLGEKLFF. The CDR3, as DNA: TGTGCCAGCAGTTTAGGAGAAAAACTGTTTTTT.

The table lists this clonotype with a few counts. The gene calls are TRBV12-3 or TRBV12-4 and TRBJ2-2; 9 bases agree with TRBD2. This CDR3 region has 16 residues. V lost 1 base and J lost 4; bases outside the gene matches: 4. The DNA for the CDR3 is TGTGCCAGCAGTTTAGAAAGCGGGAGGCCCACCGGGGAGCTGTTTTTT. Its protein is CASSLESGRPTGELFF.

The chain recombines TRBV10-3 with TRBJ1-1; 9 bases are shared with TRBD1. From germline, CDR1 is ENHRY and CDR2 SYGVKD. The CDR3 totals 15 residues. After removal of 3 bases from V and 0 bases from J, the junction contained 2 bases not matched to a gene. The CDR3 region is CAISEGQGLNTEAFF. CDR3 DNA: TGTGCCATCAGTGAAGGACAGGGGTTGAACACTGAAGCTTTCTTT.

In its sample, this clonotype was seen many times. V usage is TRBV12-3 or TRBV12-4 and J usage is TRBJ1-4; perhaps TRBD1 as D (6 bases). V dropped 8 bases and J dropped 7 bases, with 17 bases sitting between them. This CDR3 has 14 amino acids. CDR3: CASQRGTRGEKLFF. DNA for the CDR3: TGTGCCAGCCAGCGGGGGACAAGAGGTGAAAAACTGTTTTTT.

The J gene is TRBJ2-2, the V gene TRBV7-8; TRBD1 might be the D (6 bases). Germline CDR1 and CDR2: SGHVS and FQNEAQ. Trimming pared 6 bases from V and 1 base from J, leaving 9 bases between. CDR3 length: 14 amino acids. The CDR3 here is CASRYRENTGELFF. The CDR3 DNA is TGTGCCAGCAGGTACAGGGAGAACACCGGGGAGCTGTTTTTT.

The V and J genes are TRBV2 and TRBJ2-3; D not certain. V lost 4 bases, J lost 5 bases, and 10 bases lay in between. The CDR3 consists of 13 residues. CDR1 and CDR2 (germline): SNHLY, FYNNEI. The CDR3 DNA follows: TGTGCCAGCAGTGCCCTGGTGGGAGATACGCAGTATTTT. This sequence encodes CASSALVGDTQYF.

The genes are TRBV29-1 and TRBJ2-6; unclear D gene. Between the trimmed V and J ends, which lost 6 bases and 0 bases, there was a span of 9 bases. The CDR3 consists of 14 residues. Germline V gene sequence: CDR1 SQVTM, CDR2 ANQGSEA. CDR3 region: CSVSKISGANVLTF. CDR3 in DNA: TGCAGCGTCTCAAAGATCTCTGGGGCCAACGTCCTGACTTTC.

With regard to this clonotype: The junction shows a germline mismatch at one end, possibly a read error. The chain carries TRBV20-1 and TRBJ2-4; 9 nucleotides agree with TRBD1. From germline, CDR1 is DFQATT and CDR2 SNEGSKA (reference sequence). This CDR3 contains 14 residues. The chain's CDR3 is CSAAPGQGKYIQYF. The CDR3 DNA reads as TGCAGTGCTGCTCCGGGACAGGGCAAATACATTCAGTACTTC.